This section outlines one T cell receptor (beta chain) sequence together with its context. This entry is derived from a study of blood T cell repertoires in COVID-19. V was trimmed by 1 base and J by 8 bases, leaving 11 bases between them. This CDR3 has 13 amino acids. CDR1 SGHTA and CDR2 FQGTGA come from the germline V gene. This table comes from immunoSEQ multiplex PCR, and its TCRdb copy is limited to in-frame clones, with some not included. The data show tens of thousands of clones, around 88% seen once. Sequencing was done on a sample of peripheral blood. The rearrangement uses TRBV7-3 and TRBJ1-1, with D perhaps TRBD1 (6 bases). The clonotype comes from a human donor in a cohort sampled during active COVID-19. In DNA form, the CDR3 reads TGTGCCAGCAGCTTAAGGCCAGGGGACGAAGCTTTCTTT. It specifies CASSLRPGDEAFF.